Presented here are 25 T cell receptor beta chains from one specimen sequenced in a study of cytomegalovirus exposure and HLA in healthy donors. Amplification used 60 Vbeta primers and 13 Jbeta primers. Sequencing used immunoSEQ multiplex PCR; TCRdb keeps in-frame clones, though not all of them. The data contain 150,000 to 170,000 clones, roughly 80% of them singletons. Material for sequencing was PBMCs. The receptors originated from a man aged 25 to 40 in good health and CMV-seropositive.

The CDR3 DNA is TGTGCCAGCAGTTCCCCCCCCCGTAGGGGCTATGGCTACACCTTC. Translating it yields CASSSPPRRGYGYTF. The J gene is TRBJ1-2, the V gene TRBV28; maybe TRBD1 (5 bases). There are 15 residues in the CDR3. CDR1 and CDR2 from the germline V gene are MDHEN and SYDVKM. Trimming stripped 4 bases from V and 4 bases from J, with 16 bases between.

This sequence joins TRBV27 and TRBJ1-5, with 10 bases matching TRBD1. Germline values: CDR1 MNHEY, CDR2 SMNVEV (reference sequence). With 1 base clipped from V and 3 bases from J, the junction kept 3 bases outside the gene matches. The CDR3 sequence is 16 residues long. The CDR3 bases are TGTGCCAGCAGTTTATGGGGGACAGGGGACAATCAGCCCCAGCATTTT. Translated: CASSLWGTGDNQPQHF.

The CDR3 sequence: CASSSRTGGEAFF. As DNA, the CDR3 is TGTGCCAGCAGCTCCCGGACCGGAGGGGAAGCTTTCTTT. The V call is TRBV7-9, the J call TRBJ1-1; D remains unclear. The CDR3 is 13 residues long. CDR1 is SEHNR, CDR2 FQNEAQ, per germline (reference sequence). V was trimmed by 4 bases and J by 8 bases, leaving 14 bases between them.

A few counts support this clone. CDR3 protein: CASSLILLPETQYF. Written as DNA, the CDR3 is TGTGCCAGCAGCTTGATACTCCTGCCGGAGACCCAGTACTTC. The chain is built from TRBV5-6 and TRBJ2-5; D is ambiguous. The CDR3 is 14 residues long. The germline V gene encodes CDR1 SGHDT and CDR2 YYEEEE. The ends were cut back, 1 base at V and 5 bases at J, with 12 bases in the middle.

The chain uses TRBV18 and TRBJ2-7; D may be TRBD2 (5 bases). This CDR3 has 13 amino acids. V lost 6 bases and J 6 bases, leaving 15 bases between the germline ends. Looked up from germline, CDR1 is KGHSH and CDR2 is LQKENI. The CDR3 DNA reads TGTGCCAGCTCCCGGACCGGCGGGCCCGAGCAGTACTTC. It encodes CASSRTGGPEQYF.

Worth noting for this clone: Other DNA sequences from this sample encode an identical CDR3 as well. The chain has TRBV27 and TRBJ1-5; D not resolved. The germline gives CDR1 MNHEY, CDR2 SMNVEV (reference sequence). The length of the CDR3 is 14 residues. V lost 2 bases, J lost 2 bases, and 7 bases lay in between. DNA of the CDR3: TGTGCCAGCAGTTTAAGGGAGGGCAATCAGCCCCAGCATTTT. It yields the protein CASSLREGNQPQHF.

The chain has TRBV7-3 and TRBJ2-2; the match to TRBD1 covers 7 bases. The CDR3 consists of 17 residues. The ends lost 5 bases at V and 0 bases at J; junction bases unmatched: 9. Germline V gene data show CDR1 as SGHTA and CDR2 as FQGTGA. The CDR3 bases are TGTGCCAGCAGCCCACACAACAGGGGCCCGAACACCGGGGAGCTGTTTTTT. It yields the protein CASSPHNRGPNTGELFF.

This clone was recorded only once. The chain carries TRBV7-3 and TRBJ1-1; D possibly corresponds to TRBD1 (5 bases). Trimming shortened V by 7 bases and J by 4 bases, and 19 bases separated the two germline ends. Germline CDR1 is SGHTA and CDR2 is FQGTGA. The CDR3 spans 15 residues. The CDR3 loop is CASTSSGIGGTEAFF. The CDR3 region has the DNA TGTGCCAGCACTTCTTCCGGGATCGGGGGCACTGAAGCTTTCTTT.

The chain links TRBV28 to TRBJ2-7, with a weak D call TRBD2 (6 bases). Germline assignment: CDR1 MDHEN and CDR2 SYDVKM. The CDR3 is 17 residues long. V was pared by 6 bases and J by 3 bases, with 24 bases between. CDR3 loop: CASSRRRIAGRNYEQYF. Here the CDR3 DNA reads TGTGCCAGCAGCCGCCGACGTATTGCGGGACGTAACTACGAGCAGTACTTC.

V and J are TRBV5-6 and TRBJ2-7, with D maybe TRBD2 (5 bases). V dropped 0 bases and J dropped 7 bases, with 5 bases sitting between them. Germline lookup yields CDR1 SGHDT and CDR2 YYEEEE. This CDR3 spans 11 amino acids. CDR3 DNA sequence: TGTGCCAGCAGCTTGGCGGGAGAGCAGTACTTC. It is translated as CASSLAGEQYF.

The chain recombines TRBV4-1 with TRBJ2-6; no definite D call. Germline lookup yields CDR1 MGHRA and CDR2 YSYEKL. Trimming left V 4 bases short and J 1 base short, with 8 bases between. This CDR3 is built from 15 residues. The CDR3 spells CASSRANSGANVLTF. The CDR3 region has the DNA TGCGCCAGCAGCCGAGCTAATTCTGGGGCCAACGTCCTGACTTTC.

The rearrangement uses TRBV9 and TRBJ1-5; weak D call: TRBD1 (5 bases). V lost 4 bases to trimming and J lost 4 bases, with 12 bases between them. CDR3 length: 14 amino acids. Germline V lookup: CDR1 SGDLS, CDR2 YYNGEE. The CDR3 DNA follows: TGTGCCAGCAGCCGAGGACGGGGGAATCAGCCCCAGCATTTT. It is translated as CASSRGRGNQPQHF. Full variable domain (rest looked up from reference TRBV9 and TRBJ1-5): DSGVTQTPKHLITATGQRVTLRCSPRSGDLSVYWYQQSLDQGLQFLIQYYNGEERAKGNILERFSAQQFPDLHSELNLSSLELGDSALYFCASSRGRGNQPQHFGDGTRLSIL.

The chain joins TRBV4-1 to TRBJ1-4; D is uncertain. The germline V gene encodes CDR1 MGHRA and CDR2 YSYEKL. CDR3 length: 16 amino acids. The V and J ends lost 2 bases and 2 bases respectively, with 12 bases between them. CDR3 coding DNA: TGCGCCAGCAGCCAATTTGGAGGAACGACTAATGAAAAACTGTTTTTT. Protein: CASSQFGGTTNEKLFF.

V is TRBV11-3 and J is TRBJ2-3; TRBD2 is a possible D gene (6 bases). Germline CDR1 SGHNT, CDR2 YENEEA. The CDR3 spans 13 residues. V was shortened by 7 bases and J by 5 bases, with 13 bases between the two germline ends. In DNA, the CDR3 is TGTGCCAGCACCTCTTCGGGGGAAGATACGCAGTATTTT. Translated: CASTSSGEDTQYF.

This sequence joins TRBV6-5 and TRBJ1-1; TRBD1 matches 8 bases. CDR1 is MNHEY and CDR2 is SVGAGI in the germline V gene. The length of the CDR3 is 14 residues. V dropped 2 bases and J dropped 8; count of bases not matched to a gene: 7. The CDR3 reads CASSYRDRGREAFF. The CDR3 bases are TGTGCCAGCAGTTACCGAGACAGGGGTCGAGAAGCTTTCTTT.

The chain uses TRBV4-1 and TRBJ1-4; 10 bases fit TRBD1. CDR1 MGHRA and CDR2 YSYEKL come from the germline V gene. Trimming at V came to 1 base and at J to 5 bases, leaving 1 base not matched to a gene. The CDR3 extends over 15 amino acids. CDR3 in amino acids: CASSQGDRGNEKLFF. CDR3 nucleotide sequence: TGCGCCAGCAGCCAAGGGGACAGGGGCAATGAAAAACTGTTTTTT.

The CDR3 region has the DNA TGTGCCAGCAGTGTAGGGACTGGAGGCAATCAGCCCCAGCATTTT. It is translated as CASSVGTGGNQPQHF. The gene calls are TRBV27 and TRBJ1-5, with D possibly TRBD1 on 5 matching bases. The CDR3 is 15 amino acids. Germline assignment: CDR1 MNHEY and CDR2 SMNVEV (reference sequence). V was clipped by 5 bases and J by 2 bases, with 13 bases between them.

For the CDR3, the DNA is TGTGCCAGCAGTTACTCGAGAGGAACCTACGAGCAGTACTTC. It is translated as CASSYSRGTYEQYF. The rearrangement links TRBV6-6 to TRBJ2-7; no firm D call. Trimming shortened V by 0 bases and J by 2 bases, and 8 bases separated the two germline ends. The V gene's germline CDR1 is MNHNY and CDR2 SVGAGI (reference sequence). The CDR3 has 14 residues.

This sequence joins TRBV7-2 and TRBJ1-1; D uncertain. The V gene lost 2 bases and the J gene lost 0 bases, with 7 bases spanning the gap. The CDR3 sequence is 14 residues long. The germline V gene encodes CDR1 SGHTA and CDR2 FQGNSA. CDR3 DNA: TGTGCCAGCAGCTTAAACTTAATGAACACTGAAGCTTTCTTT. Amino acid sequence: CASSLNLMNTEAFF. Together with reference TRBV7-2 and TRBJ1-1, the CDR3 gives the full variable domain: GAGVSQSPSNKVTEKGKDVELRCDPISGHTALYWYRQSLGQGLEFLIYFQGNSAPDKSGLPSDRFSAERTGGSVSTLTIQRTQQEDSAVYLCASSLNLMNTEAFFGQGTRLTVV.

The rearrangement joins TRBV28 to TRBJ2-7; TRBD1 is a possible D gene (5 bases). Germline assignment: CDR1 MDHEN and CDR2 SYDVKM. Trimming took off 2 bases at V and 2 bases at J, with 10 bases between the two ends. CDR3 length: 14 residues. CDR3 protein: CASSLRQGTYEQYF. DNA of the CDR3: TGTGCCAGCAGTTTACGGCAGGGTACCTACGAGCAGTACTTC.

J is TRBJ1-1 and V is TRBV10-1, with D unclear. The CDR3 has 13 residues. Trimming removed 0 bases from V and 6 bases from J, with 8 bases in between. Looked up from germline, CDR1 is WNHNN and CDR2 is SYGVQD (reference sequence). The CDR3, as DNA: TGCGCCAGCAGTGAGTCACGCACTGCTGAAGCTTTCTTT. The encoded protein is CASSESRTAEAFF.

The rearrangement links TRBV27 to TRBJ2-7, with 7 bases fitting TRBD1. The CDR3 covers 14 residues. J gave up 1 base and V 2 bases, and 2 bases lay outside the gene matches. CDR1 is MNHEY, CDR2 SMNVEV, per germline (reference sequence). CDR3: CASSLKGASYEQYF. The CDR3 DNA is TGTGCCAGCAGTTTAAAGGGGGCGTCCTACGAGCAGTACTTC.

The chain employs TRBV9 and TRBJ2-1, with 7 bases lining up with TRBD2. There are 15 residues in the CDR3. The V gene end was trimmed by 3 bases and the J gene end by 0 bases; junction bases not matched to a gene: 3. Germline-derived CDR1 and CDR2 are SGDLS and YYNGEE. CDR3 bases: TGTGCCAGCAGCGAAAGCGGGGTCTCCTACAATGAGCAGTTCTTC. Residues: CASSESGVSYNEQFF. The complete variable domain, with remaining parts taken from reference TRBV9 and TRBJ2-1, reads DSGVTQTPKHLITATGQRVTLRCSPRSGDLSVYWYQQSLDQGLQFLIQYYNGEERAKGNILERFSAQQFPDLHSELNLSSLELGDSALYFCASSESGVSYNEQFFGPGTRLTVL.

This chain links TRBV7-8 with TRBJ2-7; maybe TRBD1 (5 bases). This CDR3 is built from 12 residues. V was shortened by 1 base and J by 10 bases, with 11 bases between the two germline ends. CDR1 is SGHVS and CDR2 is FQNEAQ in the germline V gene. Here the CDR3 DNA reads TGTGCCAGCAGCTTAGGACGACAGAATCAGTACTTC. As protein: CASSLGRQNQYF.

The chain is built from TRBV19 and TRBJ1-2, with D tentatively TRBD1 (6 bases). This CDR3 is built from 13 residues. Between the trimmed V and J ends, which lost 5 bases and 5 bases, there was a span of 12 bases. Germline CDR1 LNHDA, CDR2 SQIVND (reference sequence). CDR3: CASSSRQVYGYTF. CDR3 DNA: TGTGCCAGTAGTTCCCGACAGGTTTATGGCTACACCTTC.